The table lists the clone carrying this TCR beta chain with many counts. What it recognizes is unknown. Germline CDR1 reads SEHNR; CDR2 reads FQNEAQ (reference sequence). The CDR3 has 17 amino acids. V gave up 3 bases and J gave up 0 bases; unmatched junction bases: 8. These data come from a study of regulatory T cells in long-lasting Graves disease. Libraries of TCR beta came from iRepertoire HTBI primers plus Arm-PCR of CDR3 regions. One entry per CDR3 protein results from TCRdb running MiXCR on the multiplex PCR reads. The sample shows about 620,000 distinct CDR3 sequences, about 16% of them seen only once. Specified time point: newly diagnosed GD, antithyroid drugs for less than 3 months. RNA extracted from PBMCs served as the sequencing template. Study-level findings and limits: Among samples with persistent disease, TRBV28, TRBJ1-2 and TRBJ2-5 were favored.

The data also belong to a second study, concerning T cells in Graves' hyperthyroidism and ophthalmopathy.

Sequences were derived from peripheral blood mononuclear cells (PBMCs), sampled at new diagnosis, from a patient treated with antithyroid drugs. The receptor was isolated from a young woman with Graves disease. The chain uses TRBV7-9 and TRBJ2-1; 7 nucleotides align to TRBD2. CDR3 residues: CASSFGLAGRSYNEQFF. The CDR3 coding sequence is TGTGCCAGCAGCTTTGGGTTAGCGGGCCGCTCCTACAATGAGCAGTTCTTC.